A single sample is the source of the 21 T cell receptor beta chains below, sequenced in a study of graft-versus-host responses after intestinal transplantation. Sequencing used immunoSEQ multiplex PCR; TCRdb keeps in-frame clones, though not all of them. In the table there are roughly 1,200 clones, over 80% of which are singletons. The source was PBMCs, collected 7 days after intestinal transplantation. These receptors came from a human patient who received an intestinal transplant, so some T cells may come from the graft donor.

The V gene is TRBV21-1, the J gene TRBJ1-5; the table's D gene call, TRBD1, was not cross checked with the DNA. TRBV21-1 is an annotated pseudogene. This CDR3 contains 15 residues. CDR3: CASSPGQGLYQPQHF. The CDR3 coding sequence is TGTGCCAGCAGTCCCGGACAGGGTCTTTATCAGCCCCAGCATTTT.

V is TRBV6-1 and J is TRBJ2-7; D may correspond to TRBD1 or TRBD2 (5 bases each). In germline, CDR1 is MNHNS, CDR2 SASEGT. Trimming shortened V by 2 bases and J by 2 bases, and 16 bases separated the two germline ends. The CDR3 length is 16 residues. The CDR3, as DNA: TGTGCCAGCAGTGAAATGGCAGGGAGAAACCCCTACGAGCAGTACTTC. This sequence encodes CASSEMAGRNPYEQYF.

The V call is TRBV29-1, the J call TRBJ2-2; 9 positions match TRBD2. Germline CDR1 SQVTM, CDR2 ANQGSEA. V dropped 8 bases and J dropped 4; count of bases not matched to a gene: 8. This CDR3 spans 14 amino acids. The CDR3 DNA follows: TGCAGCATCCTGCCTAGCGGGACCACCGGGGAGCTGTTTTTT. This codes for CSILPSGTTGELFF.

The chain employs TRBV9 and TRBJ2-1, with D unclear. This CDR3 has 15 residues. Germline V CDR1 and CDR2: SGDLS, YYNGEE. The V end lost 0 bases, the J end lost 4 bases, and 11 bases lay between the germline ends. CDR3 coding DNA: TGTGCCAGCAGCGTAGGAACAGTTCCTTACAATGAGCAGTTCTTC. Its protein product is CASSVGTVPYNEQFF.

CDR3 bases: TGTGCCACCGGACTTAAAGAGACCCAGTACTTC. Translating gives CATGLKETQYF. The rearrangement joins TRBV27 to TRBJ2-5; possible D gene TRBD2, 5 bases. Trimming took off 10 bases at V and 3 bases at J, with 9 bases between the two ends. The CDR3 is made up of 11 amino acids. Germline V gene sequence: CDR1 MNHEY, CDR2 SMNVEV (reference sequence).

The chain has TRBV27 and TRBJ2-1; 9 bases fit TRBD2. J lost 8 bases, V lost 8 bases, and 7 bases had no gene match. Germline CDR1 is MNHEY and CDR2 is SMNVEV (reference sequence). The length of the CDR3 is 13 residues. CDR3 region: CASGIAGDYEQFF. In DNA form, the CDR3 reads TGTGCCAGCGGAATAGCGGGAGACTATGAGCAGTTCTTC.

The V call is TRBV27, the J call TRBJ2-6; TRBD1 is a possible D gene (6 bases). The germline gives CDR1 MNHEY, CDR2 SMNVEV (reference sequence). V was clipped by 1 base and J by 0 bases, with 10 bases between them. This CDR3 is built from 17 residues. The CDR3 region is CASSLLRDNSGANVLTF. CDR3 sequence (DNA): TGTGCCAGCAGTTTATTACGGGACAACTCTGGGGCCAACGTCCTGACTTTC.

J is TRBJ2-7 and V is TRBV4-1, with D unresolved. The germline V and J ends were trimmed by 1 base and 2 bases, with 12 bases remaining between them. This CDR3 has 15 amino acids. Looked up from germline, CDR1 is MGHRA and CDR2 is YSYEKL. The CDR3 protein is CASSQAGFTTYEQYF. CDR3 DNA: TGCGCCAGCAGCCAAGCTGGGTTTACCACCTACGAGCAGTACTTC.

This clone was picked up one time. This chain uses TRBV7-3 with TRBJ1-1; D is undetermined. The CDR3 contains 13 residues. The V gene's germline CDR1 is SGHTA and CDR2 FQGTGA. V lost 0 bases and J lost 0, with 2 bases in between. Here the CDR3 reads CASSLTLNTEAFF. In DNA form, the CDR3 reads TGTGCCAGCAGCTTAACGTTGAACACTGAAGCTTTCTTT.

This chain links TRBV28 with TRBJ2-2, with TRBD2 matching 9 bases. Per germline, CDR1 MDHEN and CDR2 SYDVKM. Trimming removed 3 bases from V and 5 bases from J; junction bases left unmatched: 1. The CDR3 extends over 14 amino acids. The CDR3 is CASSFTSGTGELFF. In DNA form, the CDR3 reads TGTGCCAGCAGTTTCACTAGCGGGACCGGGGAGCTGTTTTTT.

The rearrangement links TRBV6-5 to TRBJ2-7; 9 nucleotides agree with TRBD2. CDR1 is MNHEY, CDR2 SVGAGI, per germline. The CDR3 length is 15 residues. Losses at the gene ends were 2 bases for V and 0 bases for J; bases not matched to a gene: 2. The CDR3, as DNA: TGTGCCAGCAGTTACGCTAGCGGGGTCTCCTACGAGCAGTACTTC. This encodes CASSYASGVSYEQYF.

The gene calls are TRBV23-1 and TRBJ1-3; 10 positions match TRBD1. TRBV23-1 is annotated as an ORF whose role is uncertain. Germline trimming cut 1 base from V and 4 bases from J; bases unmatched to any gene: 4. The CDR3 covers 16 residues. The DNA for the CDR3 is TGCGCCAGCAGTCAATTTGGGGACAGGGGCGGAAACACCATATATTTT. Translating gives CASSQFGDRGGNTIYF.

The chain carries TRBV2 and TRBJ2-1, with D tentatively TRBD2 (5 bases). Trimming removed 8 bases from V and 0 bases from J, with 14 bases in between. Germline CDR1 and CDR2: SNHLY and FYNNEI. The CDR3 has 15 residues. The CDR3, as DNA: TGTGCCAGCGGTTTAGTGGGGAGCTCCTACAATGAGCAGTTCTTC. This codes for CASGLVGSSYNEQFF.

This sequence joins TRBV27 and TRBJ2-1; 9 bases align to TRBD2. The germline gives CDR1 MNHEY, CDR2 SMNVEV (reference sequence). The CDR3 totals 14 residues. V was pared by 8 bases and J by 0 bases, with 2 bases of the junction left unmatched. CDR3 DNA sequence: TGTGCCAGCCCACTAGCGGGCTCCTACAATGAGCAGTTCTTC. Translating gives CASPLAGSYNEQFF.

The V call is TRBV14, the J call TRBJ1-4; D is ambiguous. The CDR3 consists of 12 residues. In germline, CDR1 is SGHDN, CDR2 FVKESK. Trimming removed 2 bases at V and 8 bases at J, with 6 bases between. CDR3 bases: TGTGCCAGCAGCCAAAGTGAAGAAAAACTGTTTTTT. It yields the protein CASSQSEEKLFF.

This sequence joins TRBV6-5 and TRBJ2-7, with a possible D match to TRBD1 (5 bases). Germline CDR1 MNHEY, CDR2 SVGAGI. The V gene lost 6 bases and the J gene lost 3 bases, with 18 bases spanning the gap. CDR3 length: 15 residues. The CDR3 DNA sequence: TGTGCCAGCAGCTCCTCACAGGTACCCCTCTACGAGCAGTACTTC. Its translation is CASSSSQVPLYEQYF.

This clone was seen once. The chain combines TRBV2 with TRBJ2-7; D gene uncertain. Germline-derived CDR1 and CDR2 are SNHLY and FYNNEI. Trimming removed 8 bases at V and 0 bases at J, with 8 bases between. The CDR3 is 12 amino acids. The chain's CDR3 is CASLDASYEQYF. The CDR3 DNA follows: TGTGCCAGCCTGGACGCCTCCTACGAGCAGTACTTC.

J is TRBJ2-5 and V is TRBV6-5, with 10 bases matching TRBD2. The end of the DNA is better explained by TRBJ2-7, so the J call may be wrong. This CDR3 is built from 13 residues. Germline V CDR1 and CDR2: MNHEY, SVGAGI. The DNA for the CDR3 is TGTGCCAGCAGCGATAGCGGGGGGTACGAGCAGTACTTC. As protein: CASSDSGGYEQYF.

This chain links TRBV5-1 with TRBJ2-5; maybe TRBD2 (7 bases). This CDR3 region has 15 residues. Trimming pared 0 bases from V and 7 bases from J, leaving 16 bases between. Germline CDR1 is SGHRS and CDR2 is YFSETQ. The CDR3 sequence: CASSLGGGGDPTQYF. CDR3 DNA: TGCGCCAGCAGCTTGGGCGGGGGCGGGGACCCGACCCAGTACTTC.

V gene TRBV28 combines with J gene TRBJ1-3; D gene uncertain. CDR1 is MDHEN and CDR2 is SYDVKM in the germline V gene. Trimming removed 3 bases at V and 0 bases at J, with 12 bases between. The CDR3 is made up of 16 amino acids. The chain's CDR3 is CASSLVVGDSGNTIYF. In nucleotides, the CDR3 is TGTGCCAGCAGTTTGGTAGTAGGAGACTCTGGAAACACCATATATTTT.

The chain joins TRBV28 to TRBJ2-7; the D gene could be TRBD1 or TRBD2 (5 bases each). The CDR3 contains 16 residues. Germline V gives CDR1 MDHEN, CDR2 SYDVKM. V lost 2 bases, J lost 0 bases, and 14 bases lay in between. CDR3 nucleotides: TGTGCCAGCAGTTTAGCTTCGGGGCTGAGCTCCTACGAGCAGTACTTC. Protein: CASSLASGLSSYEQYF.